The rows below give T cell receptor beta chains drawn from one sample of a study of CD4 T cells in relation to SARS-CoV-2 and coronaviruses. Sequenced by immunoSEQ multiplex PCR; TCRdb stores in-frame clones only, minus some. The sample consists of 55,000 to 75,000 clones, around 87% of them appearing once. Material: memory CD4+ T cells from PBMCs. Every receptor here comes from a human donor in good health. Each CDR3 is given with its conserved first and last residue. A D gene is named only where the DNA matches it firmly. Part of the rows lack a size; the others show once, few, many or a class for expanded clones.

d_call j_call clone_size v_call cdr3_nt cdr3_aa
TRBD1 TRBJ1-2 - TRBV18 TGTGCCAGCTCACCACGGGGGACGGACAGGGGACCGGGCTACACCTTC CASSPRGTDRGPGYTF
- TRBJ2-2 - TRBV7-9 TGTGCCAGCAGCTTAGAGCGTGGAGTCCCCGGGGAGCTGTTTTTT CASSLERGVPGELFF
- TRBJ2-5 - TRBV10-3 TGTGCCACCGGCCCAGTGGGGACCCAGTACTTC CATGPVGTQYF
- TRBJ1-2 - TRBV30 TGTGCCTGGAGTAGGGACAATAACTATGGCTACACCTTC CAWSRDNNYGYTF
TRBD1 TRBJ2-5 - TRBV5-1 TGCGCCAGCAGCACGGGACAGGGGGAAGAGACCCAGTACTTC CASSTGQGEETQYF
TRBD1 TRBJ1-2 - TRBV7-2 TGTGCCAGCAGCACTCGACAGGGGGCCTATGGCTACACCTTC CASSTRQGAYGYTF
- TRBJ1-2 - TRBV25-1 TGTGCCAGCAGTGGTGGTAGGTATCGTGGCTACACCTTC CASSGGRYRGYTF
TRBD2 TRBJ2-5 - TRBV5-4 TGTGCCAGCAGCTTGTCCGGGAGGCCCCAAGAGACCCAGTACTTC CASSLSGRPQETQYF
- TRBJ2-7 - TRBV18 TGTGCCAGCTCACCCGCCCCCCTTGGGAGGGGGAGGTCCTACGAGCAGTACTTC CASSPAPLGRGRSYEQYF
- TRBJ2-3 - TRBV18 TGTGCCAGCTCGGGGCGTACTAGCACAGATACGCAGTATTTT CASSGRTSTDTQYF
TRBD1 TRBJ2-7 - TRBV11-2 TGTGCCAGCAGCCGGGCGACAGGGGAACCCTACGAGCAGTACTTC CASSRATGEPYEQYF
- TRBJ2-7 - TRBV27 TGTGCCAGCAGAGAACCAAAGGGGGCGGGGGCCGATTACGAGCAGTACTTC CASREPKGAGADYEQYF
- TRBJ1-1 once TRBV29-1 TGCAGCGTTGTTGACTGGGGGACTGAAGCTTTCTTT CSVVDWGTEAFF
- TRBJ2-1 once TRBV11-2 TGTGCCAGCAGCGCCGGGCGTAGGCAGCATGAGCAGTTCTTC CASSAGRRQHEQFF
- TRBJ2-6 - TRBV18 TGTGCCAGCTCATCCCTAGCCAGCCAGGGCAGTAGAGGGGCCAACGTCCTGACTTTC CASSSLASQGSRGANVLTF
- TRBJ2-1 - TRBV6-2/TRBV6-3 TGTGCCAGCAGTTACGGGGGGTGGCAGTTCTTC CASSYGGWQFF